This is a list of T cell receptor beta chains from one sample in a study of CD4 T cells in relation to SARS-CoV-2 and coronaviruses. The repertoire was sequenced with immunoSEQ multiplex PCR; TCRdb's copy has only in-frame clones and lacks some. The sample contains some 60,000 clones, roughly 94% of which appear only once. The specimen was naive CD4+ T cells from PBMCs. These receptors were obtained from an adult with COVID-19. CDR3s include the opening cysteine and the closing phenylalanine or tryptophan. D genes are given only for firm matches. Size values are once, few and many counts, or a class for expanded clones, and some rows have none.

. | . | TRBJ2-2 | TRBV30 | TGTGCCTGGAGTAGACAGTACACCGGGGAGCTGTTTTTT | CAWSRQYTGELFF
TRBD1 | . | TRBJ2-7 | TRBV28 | TGTGCCAGCAGTGGAACAGGGGGAGTCTACGAGCAGTACTTC | CASSGTGGVYEQYF
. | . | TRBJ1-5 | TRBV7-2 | TGTGCCAGCAGCTTAGCACGGGGATTCAATCAGCCCCAGCATTTT | CASSLARGFNQPQHF
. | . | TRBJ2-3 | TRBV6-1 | TGTGCCAGCAGTGAGGTCAGCACAGATACGCAGTATTTT | CASSEVSTDTQYF
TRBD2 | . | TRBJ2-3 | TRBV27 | TGTGCCAGCAGTTTCGGTTGGTCACGTAGCGGGATAAGGGGAGATACGCAGTATTTT | CASSFGWSRSGIRGDTQYF
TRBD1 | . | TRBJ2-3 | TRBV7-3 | TGTGCCAGCAGCTCACCCGAGGGGACAGTGAGCACAGATACGCAGTATTTT | CASSSPEGTVSTDTQYF
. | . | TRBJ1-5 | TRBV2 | TGTGCCAGCAGCGTTGGGCTAAATCAGCCCCAGCATTTT | CASSVGLNQPQHF
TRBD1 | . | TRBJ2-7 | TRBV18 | TGTGCCAGCTCACCAGGGACAGATTCCTACGAGCAGTACTTC | CASSPGTDSYEQYF
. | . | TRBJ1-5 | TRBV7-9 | TGTGCCAGCAGCTTAGCAGGGAGCAATCAGCCCCAGCATTTT | CASSLAGSNQPQHF
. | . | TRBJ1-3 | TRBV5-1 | TGCGCCAGCAGCTCCGGAGAGGGTGTTAACACCATATATTTT | CASSSGEGVNTIYF
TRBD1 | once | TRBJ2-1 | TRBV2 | TGTGCCAGCAGCCTCGACAGGGTCTTCACCAATGAGCAGTTCTTC | CASSLDRVFTNEQFF
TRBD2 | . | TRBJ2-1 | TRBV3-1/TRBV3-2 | TGTGCCAGCAGCCCCCCTAAAGGTAGCGGGACCAATGAGCAGTTCTTC | CASSPPKGSGTNEQFF
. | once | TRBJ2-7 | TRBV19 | TGTGCCAGTAAATCAACCGGGAGTTACGAGCAGTACTTC | CASKSTGSYEQYF
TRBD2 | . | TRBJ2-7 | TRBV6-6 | TGTGCCAGCAGTTACCCTAGCGGGAGGGCCTCCTACGAGCAGTACTTC | CASSYPSGRASYEQYF
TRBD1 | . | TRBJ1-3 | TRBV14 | TGTGCCAGCAGCCAAACGACAGGGTGGAGTGGAAACACCATATATTTT | CASSQTTGWSGNTIYF
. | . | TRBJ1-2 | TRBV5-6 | TGTGCCAGCAGCTTGACCAGGGACGGCTACACCTTC | CASSLTRDGYTF
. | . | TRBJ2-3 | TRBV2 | TGTGCCAGCAGTGAAAGGACTCTCGCAAGAACAGATACGCAGTATTTT | CASSERTLARTDTQYF
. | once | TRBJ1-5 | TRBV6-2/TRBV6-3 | TGTGCCAGCAGCCACGGAAAACCCCGGCTTCATAGCAATCAGCCCCAGCATTTT | CASSHGKPRLHSNQPQHF
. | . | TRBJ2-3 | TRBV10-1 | TGCGCCAGCAGTGAGGCTAGCTCGAGTGGCACAGATACGCAGTATTTT | CASSEASSSGTDTQYF
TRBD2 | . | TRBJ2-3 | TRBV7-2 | TGTGCCAGCAGCCCCCAGGCTAGCGGGATCTCAGATACGCAGTATTTT | CASSPQASGISDTQYF
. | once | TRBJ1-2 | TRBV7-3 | TGTGCCAGCAGCTTAGACGGAAAGGGACGGGGCTACACCTTC | CASSLDGKGRGYTF